The 5 T cell receptor beta chains below all came from one sample that was sequenced in a study of identical twins. MiXCR, run by TCRdb on the 5' RACE reads, gives a single entry per CDR3 protein. This table has 1.5 million to 2 million distinct CDR3 sequences, roughly 35% appearing once. Sequenced sample: cord blood. Receptors were obtained from a newborn girl in good health.

The gene calls are TRBV20-1 and TRBJ2-7, with 10 nucleotides matching TRBD1. The DNA matches TRBJ2-4 better at its end, which makes the J call doubtful. Germline V gene sequence: CDR1 DFQATT, CDR2 SNEGSKA (reference sequence). The CDR3 totals 13 residues. CDR3 sequence: CSASTDRGDIQYF. The CDR3 nucleotides read TGCAGTGCTAGCACGGACAGGGGGGACATTCAGTACTTC.

The rearrangement joins TRBV5-8 to TRBJ1-2, with 8 positions matching TRBD1. Unmatched junction bases numbered 10, after V lost 6 bases and J lost 3 bases. Germline V CDR1 and CDR2: SGHTS, YDEGEE. The CDR3 is 15 residues long. CDR3 residues: CASTSNRGFYYGYTF. Here the CDR3 DNA reads TGTGCCAGCACGTCAAACAGGGGGTTTTACTATGGCTACACCTTC. The full variable domain, completed using reference TRBV5-8 and TRBJ1-2, is EAGVTQSPTHLIKTRGQQATLRCSPISGHTSVYWYQQALGLGLQFLLWYDEGEERNRGNFPPRFSGRQFPNYSSELNVNALELEDSALYLCASTSNRGFYYGYTFGSGTRLTVV.

The chain couples TRBV29-1 to TRBJ1-2; possible D gene TRBD1, 5 bases. The germline V gene has CDR1 SQVTM and CDR2 ANQGSEA. This CDR3 spans 14 amino acids. V lost 2 bases, J lost 4 bases, and 14 bases lay in between. The CDR3 protein is CSVESRQTVYGYTF. The CDR3 DNA follows: TGCAGCGTTGAAAGTCGACAGACCGTCTATGGCTACACCTTC.

This clonotype was found many times. Being one base from a much bigger clone, this may be a read error. V is TRBV11-2 and J is TRBJ2-7; unclear D gene. The ends were cut back, 3 bases at V and 3 bases at J, with 3 bases in the middle. The CDR3 spans 11 residues. The germline gives CDR1 SGHAT, CDR2 FQNNGV. The CDR3 region is CASSFYYEQYF. The CDR3 nucleotides are TGTGCCAGCAGCTTCTACTACGAGCAGTACTTC.

This sequence joins TRBV24-1 and TRBJ2-1, with a weak D call TRBD2 (5 bases). This CDR3 has 12 amino acids. V was clipped by 0 bases and J by 10 bases, with 6 bases between them. The germline V gene has CDR1 KGHDR and CDR2 SFDVKD. The CDR3 protein is CATSDLEGEQFF. In DNA form, the CDR3 reads TGTGCCACCAGTGATTTGGAGGGAGAGCAGTTCTTC.